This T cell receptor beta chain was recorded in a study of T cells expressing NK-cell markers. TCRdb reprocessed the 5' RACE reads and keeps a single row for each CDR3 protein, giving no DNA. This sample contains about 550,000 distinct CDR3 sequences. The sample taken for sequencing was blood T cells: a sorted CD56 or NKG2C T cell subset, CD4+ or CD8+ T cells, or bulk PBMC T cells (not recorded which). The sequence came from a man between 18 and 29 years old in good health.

The CDR3: CASGLGSSYNEQFF. The gene calls are TRBV12-5 and TRBJ2-1. This CDR3 is 14 amino acids long. Germline assignment: CDR1 LGHNT and CDR2 FRNRAP.